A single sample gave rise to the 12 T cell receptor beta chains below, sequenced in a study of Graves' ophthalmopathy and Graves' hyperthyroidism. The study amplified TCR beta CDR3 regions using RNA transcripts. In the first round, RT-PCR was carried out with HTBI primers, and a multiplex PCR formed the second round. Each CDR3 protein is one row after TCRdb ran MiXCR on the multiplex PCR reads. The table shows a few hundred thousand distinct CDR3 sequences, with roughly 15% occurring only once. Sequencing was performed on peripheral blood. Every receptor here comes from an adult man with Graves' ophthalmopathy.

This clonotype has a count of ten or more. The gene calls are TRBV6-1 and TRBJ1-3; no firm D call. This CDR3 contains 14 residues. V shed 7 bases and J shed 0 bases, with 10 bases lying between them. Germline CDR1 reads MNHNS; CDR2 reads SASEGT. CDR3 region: CASTQARSGNTIYF. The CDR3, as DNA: TGTGCCAGCACCCAGGCCCGCTCTGGAAACACCATATATTTT.

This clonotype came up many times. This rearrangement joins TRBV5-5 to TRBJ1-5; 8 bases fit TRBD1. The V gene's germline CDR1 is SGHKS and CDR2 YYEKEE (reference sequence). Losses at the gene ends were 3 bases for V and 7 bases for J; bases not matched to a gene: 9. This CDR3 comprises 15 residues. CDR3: CASSSGQVEYQPQHF. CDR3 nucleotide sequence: TGTGCCAGCAGCTCGGGACAGGTTGAATACCAGCCCCAGCATTTT.

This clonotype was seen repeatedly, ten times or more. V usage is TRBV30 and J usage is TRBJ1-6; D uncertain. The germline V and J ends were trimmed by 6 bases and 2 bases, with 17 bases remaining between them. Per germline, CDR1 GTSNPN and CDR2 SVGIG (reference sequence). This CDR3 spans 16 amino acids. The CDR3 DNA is TGTGCCTGCAATAGGGAGGGAGGCACCTATAATTCACCCCTCCACTTT. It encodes CACNREGGTYNSPLHF.

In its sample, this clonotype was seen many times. In DNA, the CDR3 is TGCGCCAGCAGCCAATTAACAGGGATGGCGGCCGGGGAGCTGTTTTTT. Protein sequence: CASSQLTGMAAGELFF. The chain is built from TRBV4-1 and TRBJ2-2; possibly TRBD1 for D (6 bases). V lost 2 bases and J 6 bases, leaving 16 bases between the germline ends. The CDR3 has 16 amino acids. The germline CDR1 and CDR2 sequences are MGHRA and YSYEKL.

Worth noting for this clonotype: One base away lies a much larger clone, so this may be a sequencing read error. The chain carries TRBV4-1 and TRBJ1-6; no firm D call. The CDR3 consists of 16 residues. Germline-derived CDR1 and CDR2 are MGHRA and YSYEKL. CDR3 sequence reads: CASSQVLGPLLSPRHF. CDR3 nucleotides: TGCGCCAGCAGCCAAGTCTTAGGGCCCCTTCTTTCACCCCGCCACTTT.

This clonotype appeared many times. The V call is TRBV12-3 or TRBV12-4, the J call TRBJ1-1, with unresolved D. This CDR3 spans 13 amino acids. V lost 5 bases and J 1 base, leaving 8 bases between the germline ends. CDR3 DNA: TGTGCCAGCAGTACCCAAGGGAACACTGAAGCTTTCTTT. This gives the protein CASSTQGNTEAFF.

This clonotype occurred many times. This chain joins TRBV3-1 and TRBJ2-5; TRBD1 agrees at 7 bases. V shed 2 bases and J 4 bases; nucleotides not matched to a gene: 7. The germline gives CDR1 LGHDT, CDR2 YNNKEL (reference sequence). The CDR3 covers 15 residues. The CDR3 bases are TGTGCCAGCAGCCAACAACAGGGGAAGGGAGAGACCCAGTACTTC. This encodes CASSQQQGKGETQYF.

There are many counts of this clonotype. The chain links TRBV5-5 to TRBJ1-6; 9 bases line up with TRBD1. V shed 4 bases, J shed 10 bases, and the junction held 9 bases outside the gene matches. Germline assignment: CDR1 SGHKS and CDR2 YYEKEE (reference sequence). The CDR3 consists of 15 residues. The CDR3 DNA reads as TGTGCCAGCAGCCTAACTGGACAGGGGCCATCACCCCTCCACTTT. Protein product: CASSLTGQGPSPLHF.

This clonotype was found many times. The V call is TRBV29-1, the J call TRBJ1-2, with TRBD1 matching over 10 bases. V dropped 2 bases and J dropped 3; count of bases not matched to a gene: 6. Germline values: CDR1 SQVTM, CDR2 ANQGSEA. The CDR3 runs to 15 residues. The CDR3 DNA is TGCAGCGTTGAACCCCGGGACAGGGGAGACTATGGCTACACCTTC. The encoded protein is CSVEPRDRGDYGYTF.

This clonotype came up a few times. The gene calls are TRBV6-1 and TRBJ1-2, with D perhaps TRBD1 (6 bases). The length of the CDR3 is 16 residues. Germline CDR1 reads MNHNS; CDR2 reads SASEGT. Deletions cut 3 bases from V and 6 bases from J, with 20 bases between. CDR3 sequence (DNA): TGTGCCAGCAGTGACGGACAGTCCGGGGTGCGGAATGGCTACACCTTC. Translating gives CASSDGQSGVRNGYTF.

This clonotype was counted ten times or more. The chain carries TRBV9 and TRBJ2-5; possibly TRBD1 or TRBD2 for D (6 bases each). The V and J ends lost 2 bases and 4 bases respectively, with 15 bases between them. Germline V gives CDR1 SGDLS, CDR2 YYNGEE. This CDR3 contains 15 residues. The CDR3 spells CASSVALQGGETQYF. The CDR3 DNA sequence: TGTGCCAGCAGCGTCGCGTTACAGGGAGGAGAGACCCAGTACTTC.

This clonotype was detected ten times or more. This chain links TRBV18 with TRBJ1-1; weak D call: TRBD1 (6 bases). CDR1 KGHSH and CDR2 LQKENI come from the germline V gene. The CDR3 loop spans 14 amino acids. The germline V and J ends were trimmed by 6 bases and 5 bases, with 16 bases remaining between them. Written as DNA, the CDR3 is TGTGCCAGCTCGAGAGGGACAACTCTTACTGAAGCTTTCTTT. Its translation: CASSRGTTLTEAFF.